The following is a TCR beta chain sequence with its context. Seattle patients were enrolled during active infection and followed longitudinally. The data stem from a study of blood T cell repertoires in COVID-19. Whole-study context: Spain, Italy and the United States supplied samples that represented acute and convalescent COVID-19.

The CDR3 runs 15 residues. V lost 3 bases to trimming and J lost 5 bases; unmatched junction nucleotides: 6. From germline, CDR1 is MGHRA and CDR2 YSYEKL. Methods used by the authors: Scientists estimated how many nucleated cells there were by amplifying reference gene primers. Using immunoSEQ multiplex PCR, the repertoire was profiled, and TCRdb retains in-frame clones only, with some absent. The V and J calls and clone size were taken over from that table, and D and trimming were inferred from the DNA. The sample shows approximately 120,000 clones, roughly 80% of them seen only once. The sequence derives from an elderly man with COVID-19, enrolled during active disease. This rearrangement joins TRBV4-1 to TRBJ1-5; TRBD1 matches at 8 bases. Sequencing input: peripheral blood. The CDR3 loop reads CASSHSPGGDQPQHF. Written as DNA, the CDR3 is TGCGCCAGCAGCCACTCTCCAGGGGGCGATCAGCCCCAGCATTTT.